These 24 T cell receptor beta chains originate from one sample sequenced in a study of cytomegalovirus exposure and HLA in healthy donors. Primers for the PCR totalled 60 Vbeta and 13 Jbeta. Some clones are missing from TCRdb's copy, which holds only in-frame ones; the method was immunoSEQ multiplex PCR. The table has approximately 150,000 clones, 80% to 90% seen once; the top ten hold about 2.4%. Sequenced material: PBMCs. The receptors come from a young man in good health and CMV-seropositive.

The rearrangement uses TRBV19 and TRBJ2-1; 7 bases line up with TRBD2. V lost 7 bases, J lost 5 bases, and 8 bases stayed unmatched. The CDR3 runs 14 residues. Germline assignment: CDR1 LNHDA and CDR2 SQIVND (reference sequence). For the CDR3, the DNA is TGTGCCAGTAATCCCACTAGCGAGCACAATGAGCAGTTCTTC. Its protein is CASNPTSEHNEQFF.

V gene TRBV5-6 combines with J gene TRBJ1-2, with 9 bases matching TRBD1. The V gene end was trimmed by 1 base and the J gene end by 7 bases; junction bases not matched to a gene: 5. Per germline, CDR1 SGHDT and CDR2 YYEEEE. The CDR3 has 14 residues. As DNA, the CDR3 is TGTGCCAGCAGCTTGTCGGGACAGGGATTTGGCTACACCTTC. Translating gives CASSLSGQGFGYTF.

This sequence joins TRBV9 and TRBJ1-6; 7 bases align to TRBD1. The V gene end was trimmed by 4 bases and the J gene end by 14 bases; junction bases not matched to a gene: 15. Germline V gene sequence: CDR1 SGDLS, CDR2 YYNGEE. The CDR3 has 15 amino acids. The CDR3, as DNA: TGTGCCAGCAGCACAGGGGTCCCCAGCTTTGACACCCTCCACTTT. Protein sequence: CASSTGVPSFDTLHF.

This clone occurred once. The chain has TRBV30 and TRBJ2-3; possibly TRBD1 for D (7 bases). The CDR3 length is 16 residues. Trimming pared 0 bases from V and 2 bases from J, leaving 15 bases between. Germline V gene sequence: CDR1 GTSNPN, CDR2 SVGIG (reference sequence). The DNA for the CDR3 is TGTGCCTGGAGTGTAGGAGGCAGGGGGGACACAGATACGCAGTATTTT. Translation gives CAWSVGGRGDTDTQYF.

This clone was seen just once. V gene TRBV5-5 combines with J gene TRBJ2-3; 7 bases line up with TRBD2. J was trimmed by 2 bases and V by 8 bases; bases with no gene match: 11. The CDR3 extends over 15 amino acids. Germline lookup yields CDR1 SGHKS and CDR2 YYEKEE (reference sequence). The CDR3 bases are TGTGCCAGTTCCTTGGGCGGGAGACTCACAGATACGCAGTATTTT. Translating gives CASSLGGRLTDTQYF.

The chain has TRBV5-1 and TRBJ1-2; 12 bases are a match to TRBD1. The length of the CDR3 is 15 residues. Per the germline V gene, CDR1 is SGHRS and CDR2 is YFSETQ. After removal of 4 bases from V and 6 bases from J, the junction contained 7 bases not matched to a gene. The DNA of the CDR3 is TGCGCCAGCAGCCCGACCGGGACAGGGGGCGATGGCTACACCTTC. Translated, it gives CASSPTGTGGDGYTF. Supplemented by reference TRBV5-1 and TRBJ1-2, the full variable domain reads KAGVTQTPRYLIKTRGQQVTLSCSPISGHRSVSWYQQTPGQGLQFLFEYFSETQRNKGNFPGRFSGRQFSNSRSEMNVSTLELGDSALYLCASSPTGTGGDGYTFGSGTRLTVV.

The chain is built from TRBV5-6 and TRBJ2-5; D is uncertain. With 5 bases removed from V and 2 bases from J, the gap between germline ends came to 16 bases. The CDR3 has 15 residues. The germline CDR1 and CDR2 sequences are SGHDT and YYEEEE. CDR3 DNA sequence: TGTGCCAGCAGACCCCTACGTGTCTCGCAAGAGACCCAGTACTTC. It translates to CASRPLRVSQETQYF.

The chain couples TRBV23-1 to TRBJ1-5, with D perhaps matching TRBD1 (6 bases). TRBV23-1 qualifies as an ORF whose function is uncertain. The CDR3 length is 16 residues. Trimming took 2 bases from V and 6 from J, leaving 17 bases between them. The CDR3 DNA reads as TGCGCCAGCAGTCAAAAGGGACATATGGGCGGTCAGCCCCAGCATTTT. It is translated as CASSQKGHMGGQPQHF.

The chain is built from TRBV10-3 and TRBJ2-1; 14 bases align to TRBD2. The CDR3 runs to 17 residues. Losses at the gene ends were 7 bases for V and 1 base for J; bases not matched to a gene: 6. Germline V gene data show CDR1 as ENHRY and CDR2 as SYGVKD. CDR3 bases: TGTGCCATCATGGGGACTAGCGGGAGTAGGTCCTACAATGAGCAGTTCTTC. As protein: CAIMGTSGSRSYNEQFF.

The rearrangement joins TRBV6-5 to TRBJ2-7; 8 bases map to TRBD2. From germline, CDR1 is MNHEY and CDR2 SVGAGI. Trimming took 5 bases from V and 5 from J; bases not matched to a gene: 8. This CDR3 spans 14 amino acids. CDR3 amino acids: CASSPIGTSDEQYV. CDR3 coding DNA: TGTGCCAGCAGTCCCATCGGGACTAGTGACGAGCAGTACGTC.

The chain employs TRBV7-9 and TRBJ2-2, with D possibly matching TRBD1 (6 bases). The CDR3 loop spans 11 amino acids. The V gene's germline CDR1 is SEHNR and CDR2 FQNEAQ (reference sequence). With 7 bases removed from V and 6 bases from J, the gap between germline ends came to 6 bases. This chain's CDR3 is CASTGAGELFF. CDR3 nucleotide sequence: TGTGCCAGCACAGGGGCCGGGGAGCTGTTTTTT.

The chain couples TRBV7-2 to TRBJ2-3, with D hard to call. The germline CDR1 and CDR2 sequences are SGHTA and FQGNSA. This CDR3 region has 16 residues. The V end was cut by 2 bases, the J end by 0 bases, with 12 bases between. CDR3 coding DNA: TGTGCCAGCAGCTTATCCCCACAGCTGAGCACAGATACGCAGTATTTT. Protein sequence: CASSLSPQLSTDTQYF.

This chain uses TRBV15 with TRBJ2-1, with D possibly TRBD2 on 5 matching bases. The germline V gene has CDR1 LNHNV and CDR2 YYDKDF (reference sequence). The V gene lost 0 bases and the J gene lost 7 bases, with 13 bases spanning the gap. This CDR3 has 15 residues. The chain's CDR3 is CATSRDQWRTNEQFF. DNA of the CDR3: TGTGCCACCAGCAGAGATCAATGGAGGACGAATGAGCAGTTCTTC.

V is TRBV29-1 and J is TRBJ2-1; 14 nucleotides agree with TRBD2. The CDR3 length is 14 residues. Germline assignment: CDR1 SQVTM and CDR2 ANQGSEA. The ends lost 3 bases at V and 15 bases at J; junction bases unmatched: 10. The CDR3 bases are TGCAGCGTTGAGTACCGACTAGCGGGAGGGCAACCGTTCTTC. Translating gives CSVEYRLAGGQPFF.

This clone was seen more than once but under ten times. V and J are TRBV5-1 and TRBJ1-1; 7 bases are a match to TRBD1. The V and J ends lost 5 bases and 1 base, in that order; junction bases with no gene match: 2. Germline CDR1 is SGHRS and CDR2 is YFSETQ. This CDR3 region has 13 residues. The CDR3 protein is CASRGQENTEAFF. The CDR3 DNA reads as TGCGCCAGCAGAGGACAGGAGAACACTGAAGCTTTCTTT.

The J gene is TRBJ2-6, the V gene TRBV12-5; possible D gene TRBD2, 5 bases. This CDR3 is 17 amino acids long. Germline V gene lookup returns CDR1 LGHNT and CDR2 FRNRAP. V lost 2 bases to trimming and J lost 2 bases, with 13 bases between them. The CDR3 bases are TGTGCTAGTGGTTTGTCTGTAACGGGAACTGGGGCCAACGTCCTGACTTTC. Amino acid sequence: CASGLSVTGTGANVLTF.

This clone has a handful of counts. V usage is TRBV2 and J usage is TRBJ1-4; the D gene is possibly TRBD1 (6 bases). CDR1 is SNHLY, CDR2 FYNNEI, per germline. The CDR3 contains 15 residues. The V and J ends lost 3 bases and 10 bases respectively, with 18 bases between them. The CDR3 DNA sequence: TGTGCCAGCAGTGAGGATAGAGGGGGTTCTGGAAAACTGTTTTTT. Encoded protein: CASSEDRGGSGKLFF.

This clone came up a few times. The V gene is TRBV6-5, the J gene TRBJ1-1, with a tentative D call TRBD1 (5 bases). Looked up from germline, CDR1 is MNHEY and CDR2 is SVGAGI. V shed 4 bases and J shed 1 base, with 13 bases lying between them. CDR3 size: 15 residues. The CDR3 region has the DNA TGTGCCAGCAGTTTCCGTCGACAGCCGAACACTGAAGCTTTCTTT. This translates into CASSFRRQPNTEAFF.

The rearrangement uses TRBV11-1 and TRBJ2-7, with 11 nucleotides matching TRBD2. The germline CDR1 and CDR2 sequences are SGHAT and FQDESV (reference sequence). V lost 5 bases to trimming and J lost 3 bases; unmatched junction nucleotides: 9. The CDR3 consists of 16 residues. For the CDR3, the DNA is TGTGCCAGCAGCCCAGGAGGACTAGCGGGTCGCTACGAGCAGTACTTC. This encodes CASSPGGLAGRYEQYF.

The genes are TRBV9 and TRBJ1-6, with a possible D match to TRBD1 (5 bases). V lost 3 bases and J lost 5, with 12 bases in between. The CDR3 is 15 amino acids. From germline, CDR1 is SGDLS and CDR2 YYNGEE. The CDR3 sequence is CASSGTGVHNSPLHF. The DNA of the CDR3 is TGTGCCAGCAGCGGAACAGGAGTCCATAATTCACCCCTCCACTTT.

The chain is built from TRBV20-1 and TRBJ1-1, with D perhaps matching TRBD1 (6 bases). The CDR3 spans 11 residues. Between the trimmed V and J ends, which lost 6 bases and 10 bases, there was a span of 15 bases. Germline V gene lookup returns CDR1 DFQATT and CDR2 SNEGSKA (reference sequence). CDR3: CSALGGRGAFF. In DNA form, the CDR3 reads TGCAGTGCACTCGGGGGGCGCGGAGCTTTCTTT.

V and J are TRBV6-5 and TRBJ1-2; the match to TRBD1 covers 9 bases. CDR3 length equals 15 residues. CDR1 is MNHEY and CDR2 is SVGAGI in the germline V gene. J was trimmed by 4 bases and V by 4 bases; bases with no gene match: 7. DNA of the CDR3: TGTGCCAGCAGTTTGGACAGGGGAGATGTCTATGGCTACACCTTC. Translation: CASSLDRGDVYGYTF.

The table lists this clone with a few counts. This chain uses TRBV7-9 with TRBJ2-3; possibly TRBD2 for D (6 bases). Per the germline V gene, CDR1 is SEHNR and CDR2 is FQNEAQ (reference sequence). The CDR3 length is 15 residues. The V and J ends lost 6 bases and 5 bases respectively, with 18 bases between them. The CDR3 DNA is TGTGCCAGCAGAGGTAGCACGGGAGATGTAGATACGCAGTATTTT. This sequence encodes CASRGSTGDVDTQYF.

The V call is TRBV9, the J call TRBJ1-1, with TRBD1 as a possible D gene (6 bases). This CDR3 is 15 amino acids long. Germline V gene sequence: CDR1 SGDLS, CDR2 YYNGEE. The V and J ends lost 4 bases and 1 base respectively, with 14 bases between them. The CDR3 spells CASSTRDTENTEAFF. The DNA for the CDR3 is TGTGCCAGCAGCACAAGGGACACCGAGAACACTGAAGCTTTCTTT.